Below are 21 T cell receptor beta chains sequenced from a single sample in a study of blood T cells in healthy people across ages (dated by TCRdb to about 2015). The library was made by 5' RACE. The instrument given in TCRdb is Illumina HiSeq 2500. A second PCR of roughly 7 to 11 cycles was performed with a sample-barcoded 5' primer and a J-beta primer mix. The raw public data were reprocessed by TCRdb itself: fastp quality trimming at Q25, MiXCR clonotype calling, in-frame beta chains only. Each CDR3 protein appears once, grouped with its most common genes and DNA. For this sample there are around 400,000 distinct CDR3 sequences; approximately 51% appear just once. The ten largest account for 50% to 65% of the sample. The sample taken for sequencing was blood. These receptors were taken from a man aged 60 to 69 in good health.

This clonotype was found a few times. The chain carries TRBV9 and TRBJ1-1, with D possibly matching TRBD1 (5 bases). The CDR3 sequence is 12 residues long. The V end lost 5 bases, the J end lost 5 bases, and 10 bases lay between the germline ends. Germline-derived CDR1 and CDR2 are SGDLS and YYNGEE. The CDR3 region is CASSVGGTEAFF. In DNA form, the CDR3 reads TGTGCCAGCAGTGTCGGGGGAACTGAAGCTTTCTTT. The variable domain in full, with the rest retrieved from reference TRBV9 and TRBJ1-1, is DSGVTQTPKHLITATGQRVTLRCSPRSGDLSVYWYQQSLDQGLQFLIQYYNGEERAKGNILERFSAQQFPDLHSELNLSSLELGDSALYFCASSVGGTEAFFGQGTRLTVV.

V and J are TRBV2 and TRBJ2-3; D is uncertain. The CDR3 is 14 amino acids. The ends were cut back, 2 bases at V and 5 bases at J, with 11 bases in the middle. Germline loops: CDR1 SNHLY, CDR2 FYNNEI. Here the CDR3 reads CASSERSRQDTQYF. CDR3 bases: TGTGCCAGCAGTGAACGGAGCCGTCAAGATACGCAGTATTTT.

The chain couples TRBV20-1 to TRBJ2-7; D is ambiguous. Trimming cost V 3 bases and J 3 bases, with 12 bases left between them. The CDR3 has 13 amino acids. CDR1 is DFQATT and CDR2 is SNEGSKA in the germline V gene (reference sequence). The CDR3 sequence: CSARWTLGYEQYF. CDR3 DNA sequence: TGCAGTGCTAGGTGGACCCTTGGCTACGAGCAGTACTTC.

The sample holds a few counts of this clonotype. The chain links TRBV7-2 to TRBJ2-5; TRBD2 matches at 7 bases. The CDR3 sequence is 12 residues long. Germline CDR1 and CDR2: SGHTA and FQGNSA. The V segment lost 7 bases and the J segment 11 bases; nucleotides outside the gene matches: 10. The CDR3 nucleotides are TGTGCCAGCACCCTGGCGGGGGTGGTGCAGTACTTC. It codes for CASTLAGVVQYF.

The chain carries TRBV27 and TRBJ2-4; D unclear. CDR1 and CDR2 (germline): MNHEY, SMNVEV (reference sequence). This CDR3 region has 11 residues. V lost 5 bases to trimming and J lost 7 bases, with 6 bases between them. The CDR3 DNA follows: TGTGCCAGCAGTCATGGGAACATTCAGTACTTC. It specifies CASSHGNIQYF.

The chain is built from TRBV5-5 and TRBJ1-2, with 8 bases aligning to TRBD1. Germline V gene data show CDR1 as SGHKS and CDR2 as YYEKEE (reference sequence). This CDR3 is 15 amino acids long. V shed 1 base, J shed 2 bases, and the junction held 4 bases outside the gene matches. DNA of the CDR3: TGTGCCAGCAGCTTGAGGACAGGGACAAACTATGGCTACACCTTC. It specifies CASSLRTGTNYGYTF.

J is TRBJ2-2 and V is TRBV11-2; D not certain. The CDR3 is 14 residues long. The germline V gene encodes CDR1 SGHAT and CDR2 FQNNGV. V dropped 1 base and J dropped 6 bases, with 9 bases sitting between them. DNA for the CDR3: TGTGCCAGCAGCTTAGGGATCACAGCCGGGGAGCTGTTTTTT. Translated, it gives CASSLGITAGELFF.

This chain connects TRBV12-5 to TRBJ2-1; D gene ambiguous. The CDR3 length is 13 residues. Germline V gene sequence: CDR1 LGHNT, CDR2 FRNRAP. Trimming left V 2 bases short and J 10 bases short, with 12 bases between. The CDR3 protein is CASGLMGSTEQFF. Here the CDR3 DNA reads TGTGCTAGTGGTTTGATGGGGTCGACAGAGCAGTTCTTC.

CDR3 sequence (DNA): TGTGCCAGCAGCTTATCAGGGGAGGGAGAGACCCAGTACTTC. Protein sequence: CASSLSGEGETQYF. The rearrangement uses TRBV11-2 and TRBJ2-5; maybe TRBD2 (7 bases). Germline V gene data show CDR1 as SGHAT and CDR2 as FQNNGV. This CDR3 has 14 residues. Trimming took off 2 bases at V and 4 bases at J, with 11 bases between the two ends.

The chain couples TRBV7-2 to TRBJ1-2; D uncertain. Germline V gives CDR1 SGHTA, CDR2 FQGNSA. CDR3 length: 14 residues. The germline V and J ends were trimmed by 8 bases and 7 bases, with 20 bases remaining between them. CDR3 nucleotide sequence: TGTGCCAGCGGACCGGGGAGGGATTTCTCTGGCTACACCTTC. Translated, it gives CASGPGRDFSGYTF.

The CDR3 is CSARDHREAKNIQYF. DNA of the CDR3: TGCAGTGCTAGAGATCACAGGGAAGCCAAAAACATTCAGTACTTC. The chain is built from TRBV20-1 and TRBJ2-4, with D perhaps TRBD1 (6 bases). The V end was cut by 0 bases, the J end by 0 bases, with 9 bases between. The germline gives CDR1 DFQATT, CDR2 SNEGSKA (reference sequence). The length of the CDR3 is 15 residues.

A word on this clonotype: The junction and the germline gene differ at one end; a read error may be behind it. The chain links TRBV9 to TRBJ2-5; D tentatively fits TRBD1 or TRBD2 (6 bases each). The CDR3 consists of 15 residues. Per the germline V gene, CDR1 is SGDLS and CDR2 is YYNGEE. CDR3 coding DNA: TGTGCTAGCAGCCGAACGGGGGCGGGATACAATGAGCAGTACTTC. This encodes CASSRTGAGYNEQYF.

This clonotype has only a few counts. In DNA, the CDR3 is TGTGCCAGCAGCCACAGCGGGAGTCGGAACGAGCAGTACTTC. It codes for CASSHSGSRNEQYF. This rearrangement joins TRBV3-1 to TRBJ2-7; 8 nucleotides align to TRBD2. Trimming removed 3 bases from V and 5 bases from J; junction bases left unmatched: 6. Germline V CDR1 and CDR2: LGHDT, YNNKEL (reference sequence). The CDR3 extends over 14 amino acids.

The chain combines TRBV29-1 with TRBJ2-7; 11 nucleotides match TRBD2. Germline CDR1 SQVTM, CDR2 ANQGSEA. Losses at the gene ends were 6 bases for V and 3 bases for J; bases not matched to a gene: 7. CDR3 length equals 14 residues. For the CDR3, the DNA is TGCAGCGTCAACCCCGGGACTAGCGGCTACGAGCAGTACTTC. Its protein product is CSVNPGTSGYEQYF.

V gene TRBV12-3 or TRBV12-4 combines with J gene TRBJ1-2; no firm D call. Trimming removed 6 bases from V and 4 bases from J, with 12 bases in between. The length of the CDR3 is 13 residues. In nucleotides, the CDR3 is TGTGCCAGCAGCGCTAGGAGCGCCTATGGCTACACCTTC. Translation: CASSARSAYGYTF.

The table lists this clonotype with many counts. The genes are TRBV28 and TRBJ2-6, with no clear D. This CDR3 is built from 13 residues. CDR1 and CDR2 (germline): MDHEN, SYDVKM. The V gene lost 5 bases and the J gene lost 2 bases, with 4 bases spanning the gap. CDR3 nucleotides: TGTGCCAGCAGTACCCCTGGGGCCAACGTCCTGACTTTC. As protein: CASSTPGANVLTF. Full variable domain (missing parts from reference TRBV28 and TRBJ2-6): DVKVTQSSRYLVKRTGEKVFLECVQDMDHENMFWYRQDPGLGLRLIYFSYDVKMKEKGDIPEGYSVSREKKERFSLILESASTNQTSMYLCASSTPGANVLTFGAGSRLTVL.

J is TRBJ2-1 and V is TRBV20-1; perhaps TRBD2 as D (6 bases). Germline V gives CDR1 DFQATT, CDR2 SNEGSKA (reference sequence). The CDR3 is made up of 15 amino acids. The ends were cut back, 6 bases at V and 7 bases at J, with 22 bases in the middle. CDR3 DNA sequence: TGCAGTGCCCTTAGGAGGGGACGGCGAACGAATGAGCAGTTCTTC. As protein: CSALRRGRRTNEQFF.

CDR3 nucleotide sequence: TGTGCCAGCAGCTTAGCGGGTGGGCTAGCGGGGAACCGAGCCAAAAACATTCAGTACTTC. Its protein is CASSLAGGLAGNRAKNIQYF. The genes are TRBV7-8 and TRBJ2-4; TRBD2 aligns across 9 bases. The CDR3 consists of 20 residues. The germline gives CDR1 SGHVS, CDR2 FQNEAQ. With 0 bases clipped from V and 0 bases from J, the junction kept 12 bases outside the gene matches.

This clonotype came up once. This chain joins TRBV7-9 and TRBJ2-6, with unresolved D. CDR1 is SEHNR and CDR2 is FQNEAQ in the germline V gene (reference sequence). V gave up 3 bases and J gave up 1 base, with 16 bases separating them. CDR3 size: 18 residues. The CDR3 spells CASSFSGSFRSGANVLTF. CDR3 DNA sequence: TGTGCCAGCAGCTTCAGTGGTAGCTTTAGATCTGGGGCCAACGTCCTGACTTTC.

This clonotype was seen more than once but under ten times. The V gene is TRBV20-1, the J gene TRBJ1-2; D is unresolved. The CDR3 spans 14 residues. CDR1 and CDR2 (germline): DFQATT, SNEGSKA (reference sequence). CDR3 amino acids: CSAAGGSSNYGYTF. The CDR3 DNA sequence: TGCAGCGCGGCTGGCGGGAGTTCTAACTATGGCTACACCTTC.

On this clonotype: A clone one base away is much larger, so this may be a read error. V gene TRBV28 combines with J gene TRBJ2-7, with 13 bases lining up with TRBD2. The germline V gene has CDR1 MDHEN and CDR2 SYDVKM. The length of the CDR3 is 15 residues. The CDR3, as DNA: TGTGCCAACAGTCGCGGGACTAGCGGGAACTACGAGCAGTACTTC. Translation: CANSRGTSGNYEQYF. The whole variable domain, filled in from reference TRBV28 and TRBJ2-7, reads DVKVTQSSRYLVKRTGEKVFLECVQDMDHENMFWYRQDPGLGLRLIYFSYDVKMKEKGDIPEGYSVSREKKERFSLILESASTNQTSMYLCANSRGTSGNYEQYFGPGTRLTVT.